The entry below describes one T cell receptor (beta chain). The antigen it binds to is not known. The sample holds no much larger clone one base away, and base qualities are not on file. Sorted unstimulated T cells, along with proliferating T cells recovered from mixed lymphocyte reactions, underwent TCRbeta CDR3 sequencing. Fresh whole blood from around 11 HLA-typed healthy donors was used to isolate PBMCs. To map where alloreactive clones came from, unstimulated CD4+ regulatory T cells were FACS-sorted. This sample is part of a study of siplizumab effects on memory and regulatory T cells (dated by TCRdb to about 2019). Turning to the overall study: The study looked at the effect of siplizumab, an anti-CD2 antibody, on alloreactive T-cell subsets in allogeneic mixed lymphocyte reactions made from human PBMCs.

Library preparation employed the immunoSEQ multiplex PCR assay. Around 100,000 TCR templates per sample were assayed by the deep sequencing platform. Genomic DNA extracted from sorted T cells was used for TCRbeta CDR3 sequencing. Regarding the original processing steps: Clonal analysis of TCRbeta CDR3 data was done in the R programming language. Alloreactive CD4+ and CD8+ clones were defined by comparing unstimulated samples with post-reaction CFSE-low samples. Alloreactive CD4+ clones were assigned to regulatory or non-regulatory origin by matching sequences to sorted unstimulated Treg and non-Treg repertoires. TCRdb retrieved this table from immuneACCESS and kept in-frame rearrangements only. Not all clones are present; in checked studies, unresolved V genes account for under half, and no reason is known for the remainder. V, J and clone size are taken as reported in that table, and D and trimming were inferred from the DNA itself. This sample has 85,000 to 130,000 clones in its table, and approximately 93% of those were observed once. The ten largest clones add up to approximately 0.58% of the sample.

Study-level results and caveats: Among mappable alloreactive CD4+ clones, an average Treg-derived fraction of roughly 71% was observed with siplizumab, compared with about 25% in control reactions. A naive or memory phenotype could not be assigned to roughly 80-95% of proliferating CD4+ or CD8+ clones. Siplizumab significantly reduced the cumulative frequency of alloreactive sequences traceable to unstimulated CD4+ memory T cells. No functional confirmation was obtained for the suppressive function of proliferating Tregs from siplizumab cultures. Because sequences below about 10^-5 frequency were poorly captured, only a minor fraction of alloreactive clones could be mapped to unstimulated subsets. Compared with memory T cells, unstimulated naive T cells appeared more diverse, and naive cells seemed to make a substantial contribution to the alloresponse.

Taken from cysteine to phenylalanine, the CDR3 has 15 residues. Only the CDR3 portion is preserved as DNA: 45 bases, with reading frame beginning at the first base. Per the germline V gene (reference sequence), MNHNY is the CDR1 and SVGAGI is the CDR2. V lost 2 bases and J lost 0 bases, and the count of bases not matched to a germline gene is 0. Sequenced: Tregs sorted from blood. The sequence was obtained from a human donor in good health. Recombination connected TRBV6-6 to TRBJ1-2, with TRBD1 identical over 10 junction bases. The base sequence is TGTGCCAGCAGTTACGGACAGGGGGCTAACTATGGCTACACCTTC. The translation is CASSYGQGANYGYTF.